The following is a T cell receptor (beta chain) sequence with its context. The sample originates from a study of blood T cell repertoires in COVID-19. Libraries were prepared by immunoSEQ multiplex PCR; TCRdb keeps only in-frame clonotypes and omits some of them. The sample has under 95,000 clones, 85% to 90% seen once. The germline gives CDR1 MNHNS, CDR2 SASEGT. CDR3 size: 14 residues. Trimming took 0 bases from V and 10 from J, leaving 13 bases between them. The rearrangement joins TRBV6-1 to TRBJ1-5; D is perhaps TRBD1 (5 bases). This sequence originates from a man aged 35-49 years with acute or convalescent COVID-19. Sequenced sample: peripheral blood. The CDR3 region has the DNA TGTGCCAGCAGTGAAGCAAGGGGAAGTGGTCCCCAGCATTTT. Residues: CASSEARGSGPQHF.